The 24 T cell receptor beta chains listed next were all sequenced from one sample in a study of cytomegalovirus exposure and HLA in healthy donors. Vbeta (60) and Jbeta (13) primers were used in the PCR. Assay: immunoSEQ multiplex PCR; the TCRdb copy retains only in-frame clones and omits some. In the table there are 170,000 or so clones, approximately 86% of which are singletons. Material for sequencing was PBMCs. The origin of the receptors is a woman between 18 and 29 years old in good health and CMV-seronegative.

This clone turned up a few times. The genes are TRBV19 and TRBJ1-5; D gene uncertain. Trimming took off 8 bases at V and 16 bases at J, with 21 bases between the two ends. This CDR3 spans 12 amino acids. The germline gives CDR1 LNHDA, CDR2 SQIVND (reference sequence). The CDR3 nucleotides read TGTGCCAGTCGGTGGCCCCCGGGATCCCCCCATTTT. The encoded protein is CASRWPPGSPHF.

V is TRBV7-9 and J is TRBJ2-1; 8 bases fit TRBD2. Trimming at V came to 2 bases and at J to 0 bases, leaving 9 bases not matched to a gene. The CDR3 has 18 amino acids. Germline CDR1 is SEHNR and CDR2 is FQNEAQ (reference sequence). CDR3 DNA sequence: TGTGCCAGCAGCTTACGTAGGCGGGGGGCCCCCTCCTACAATGAGCAGTTCTTC. Protein sequence: CASSLRRRGAPSYNEQFF.

This clone occurred a few times. Other DNA sequences of this sample code for an identical CDR3. The chain recombines TRBV5-1 with TRBJ1-1, with D tentatively TRBD1 (5 bases). Trimming took 0 bases from V and 0 from J, leaving 9 bases between them. There are 15 residues in the CDR3. The germline V gene has CDR1 SGHRS and CDR2 YFSETQ. CDR3 nucleotides: TGCGCCAGCAGCTTGGCCGCAGGGATGAACACTGAAGCTTTCTTT. Translation gives CASSLAAGMNTEAFF. Variable domain in full (rest from reference TRBV5-1 and TRBJ1-1): KAGVTQTPRYLIKTRGQQVTLSCSPISGHRSVSWYQQTPGQGLQFLFEYFSETQRNKGNFPGRFSGRQFSNSRSEMNVSTLELGDSALYLCASSLAAGMNTEAFFGQGTRLTVV.

This clone has only a few counts. This chain connects TRBV7-8 to TRBJ1-4, with TRBD1 identical over 11 bases. Trimming took 5 bases from V and 8 from J; bases not matched to a gene: 16. Germline V gene sequence: CDR1 SGHVS, CDR2 FQNEAQ. CDR3 length: 18 residues. The DNA for the CDR3 is TGTGCCAGCAGCCGAAGCAGGACAGGGGGCCTCTTCCGAGAAAAACTGTTTTTT. Encoded protein: CASSRSRTGGLFREKLFF.

In nucleotides, the CDR3 is TGCGCCAGCAGCTTGTACAGGGGGTCTTCTGGTGGCTACACCTTC. Amino acids: CASSLYRGSSGGYTF. The chain links TRBV5-1 to TRBJ1-2; 8 nucleotides agree with TRBD1. V was pared by 1 base and J by 7 bases, with 9 bases of the junction left unmatched. The CDR3 covers 15 residues. Germline-derived CDR1 and CDR2 are SGHRS and YFSETQ.

The gene calls are TRBV5-1 and TRBJ1-2; 8 positions agree with TRBD1. CDR3 length: 16 amino acids. Germline CDR1 and CDR2: SGHRS and YFSETQ. J gave up 6 bases and V 0 bases, and 10 bases lay outside the gene matches. CDR3 protein: CASSLGVIQGGNGYTF. CDR3 coding DNA: TGCGCCAGCAGCTTGGGAGTAATACAGGGGGGTAATGGCTACACCTTC.

The chain uses TRBV12-5 and TRBJ2-1, with D tentatively TRBD2 (6 bases). The V end lost 6 bases, the J end lost 5 bases, and 14 bases lay between the germline ends. This CDR3 spans 14 amino acids. The germline gives CDR1 LGHNT, CDR2 FRNRAP. CDR3 DNA: TGTGCTAGTGGAGTAGCGGCCCCCCACAATGAGCAGTTCTTC. It translates to CASGVAAPHNEQFF.

The chain employs TRBV28 and TRBJ2-1; TRBD2 matches 9 bases. Trimming cost V 2 bases and J 8 bases; bases outside gene matches: 13. Germline loops: CDR1 MDHEN, CDR2 SYDVKM. The CDR3 loop spans 17 amino acids. CDR3: CASSLQLAGTINYEQFF. The CDR3 bases are TGTGCCAGCAGTTTACAGCTAGCGGGGACAATCAACTATGAGCAGTTCTTC. The complete variable domain, with remaining parts taken from reference TRBV28 and TRBJ2-1, reads DVKVTQSSRYLVKRTGEKVFLECVQDMDHENMFWYRQDPGLGLRLIYFSYDVKMKEKGDIPEGYSVSREKKERFSLILESASTNQTSMYLCASSLQLAGTINYEQFFGPGTRLTVL.

The rearrangement uses TRBV9 and TRBJ2-3; 7 nucleotides match TRBD2. V dropped 6 bases and J dropped 2; count of bases not matched to a gene: 12. The germline V gene has CDR1 SGDLS and CDR2 YYNGEE. The CDR3 runs 16 residues. CDR3 sequence (DNA): TGTGCCAGCACCCGGTATAGTAGCGGGTTCACAGATACGCAGTATTTT. The encoded protein is CASTRYSSGFTDTQYF.

This chain links TRBV7-9 with TRBJ1-1; D perhaps matches TRBD1 (5 bases). The V gene's germline CDR1 is SEHNR and CDR2 FQNEAQ (reference sequence). Deletions cut 6 bases from V and 1 base from J, with 12 bases between. The CDR3 has 14 residues. DNA of the CDR3: TGTGCCAGCAGGGTAGGGGCAGAGAACACTGAAGCTTTCTTT. Translating it yields CASRVGAENTEAFF.

This rearrangement joins TRBV10-3 to TRBJ2-1, with D perhaps matching TRBD1 (5 bases). V dropped 6 bases and J dropped 0 bases, with 9 bases sitting between them. CDR1 is ENHRY, CDR2 SYGVKD, per germline. The CDR3 sequence is 14 residues long. CDR3 nucleotide sequence: TGTGCCATCAGAGGGCAGGGCTCCTACAATGAGCAGTTCTTC. Translation: CAIRGQGSYNEQFF.

V and J are TRBV28 and TRBJ2-5; no clear D gene. Germline V gene lookup returns CDR1 MDHEN and CDR2 SYDVKM. The CDR3 covers 16 residues. V shed 3 bases and J shed 5 bases, with 19 bases lying between them. The CDR3 DNA sequence: TGTGCCAGCAGTTTGCCCCGAGAGAGCGAGAGGGAGACCCAGTACTTC. This codes for CASSLPRESERETQYF.

This chain uses TRBV2 with TRBJ2-1; TRBD1 might be the D (7 bases). The germline V and J ends were trimmed by 9 bases and 4 bases, with 19 bases remaining between them. Germline-derived CDR1 and CDR2 are SNHLY and FYNNEI. This CDR3 is built from 15 residues. Here the CDR3 reads CASTRGPAGYNEQFF. CDR3 sequence (DNA): TGTGCCAGTACGAGGGGGCCTGCGGGGTACAATGAGCAGTTCTTC.

In its sample, this clone was seen a few times. The gene calls are TRBV2 and TRBJ2-1; 10 bases are a match to TRBD1. This CDR3 comprises 14 residues. V trimming: 6 bases; J trimming: 3 bases; junction bases outside the gene matches: 2. The germline V gene has CDR1 SNHLY and CDR2 FYNNEI. CDR3 in DNA: TGTGCCAGCAGCAGGACAGGGGGCTACAATGAGCAGTTCTTC. This codes for CASSRTGGYNEQFF.

The rearrangement joins TRBV18 to TRBJ2-7; 9 bases fit TRBD2. Germline lookup yields CDR1 KGHSH and CDR2 LQKENI. V lost 3 bases and J lost 4; bases outside the gene matches: 10. This CDR3 spans 16 amino acids. The CDR3 region is CASSPLLIAGVYEQYF. The CDR3 DNA sequence: TGTGCCAGCTCACCCCTTTTGATAGCGGGAGTGTACGAGCAGTACTTC.

The chain links TRBV6-5 to TRBJ2-7; the D is unclear. V lost 0 bases to trimming and J lost 7 bases, with 16 bases between them. The CDR3 extends over 15 amino acids. The V gene's germline CDR1 is MNHEY and CDR2 SVGAGI. The CDR3 here is CASSYSTSWAGEQYF. The DNA for the CDR3 is TGTGCCAGCAGTTACTCCACCTCTTGGGCTGGGGAGCAGTACTTC.

The table lists this clone with a few counts. The chain employs TRBV6-1 and TRBJ2-3; D gene uncertain. V shed 2 bases and J shed 0 bases, with 6 bases lying between them. This CDR3 contains 14 residues. The V gene's germline CDR1 is MNHNS and CDR2 SASEGT. CDR3 residues: CASSELASTDTQYF. As DNA, the CDR3 is TGTGCCAGCAGTGAATTGGCCAGCACAGATACGCAGTATTTT.

The rearrangement joins TRBV29-1 to TRBJ2-5; a weak D match, TRBD1 (5 bases). The CDR3 loop spans 12 amino acids. Germline CDR1 SQVTM, CDR2 ANQGSEA. V dropped 6 bases and J dropped 2 bases, with 10 bases sitting between them. The CDR3 loop reads CSVYQGQETQYF. The CDR3 DNA reads TGCAGCGTGTACCAGGGTCAAGAGACCCAGTACTTC.

The genes are TRBV27 and TRBJ1-2; TRBD1 agrees at 9 bases. V was clipped by 3 bases and J by 8 bases; unmatched bases: 4. The CDR3 sequence is 13 residues long. Germline CDR1 and CDR2: MNHEY and SMNVEV (reference sequence). CDR3 nucleotides: TGTGCCAGCAGTTTTCGACAGGGGGGAGGCTACACCTTC. It is translated as CASSFRQGGGYTF.

The chain recombines TRBV4-1 with TRBJ2-4, with 7 bases matching TRBD2. The germline gives CDR1 MGHRA, CDR2 YSYEKL. CDR3 length: 18 residues. J gave up 0 bases and V 1 base, and 9 bases lay outside the gene matches. The CDR3 loop is CASSQGTLAELAKNIQYF. The CDR3 DNA is TGCGCCAGCAGCCAAGGGACTCTAGCGGAACTAGCCAAAAACATTCAGTACTTC.

The V gene is TRBV7-3, the J gene TRBJ2-1; 7 bases map to TRBD2. Trimming took 5 bases from V and 5 from J; bases not matched to a gene: 12. This CDR3 is 16 amino acids long. Germline lookup yields CDR1 SGHTA and CDR2 FQGTGA. CDR3 DNA sequence: TGTGCCAGCAGCCTCGAATCGCGGCTAGCGGACAATGAGCAGTTCTTC. Its protein product is CASSLESRLADNEQFF.

The J gene is TRBJ2-4, the V gene TRBV28, with D unresolved. This CDR3 has 14 residues. Per germline, CDR1 MDHEN and CDR2 SYDVKM. V was clipped by 2 bases and J by 0 bases, with 5 bases between them. The CDR3 protein is CASSLLLAKNIQYF. CDR3 nucleotides: TGTGCCAGCAGTTTACTGTTAGCCAAAAACATTCAGTACTTC.

The J gene is TRBJ2-7, the V gene TRBV7-7; a weak D match, TRBD2 (6 bases). There are 13 residues in the CDR3. V lost 8 bases and J lost 5, with 16 bases in between. Germline V gene sequence: CDR1 SSHAT, CDR2 FNYEAQ (reference sequence). The CDR3 here is CASGTTGANEQYF. The CDR3 DNA sequence: TGTGCCAGCGGTACCACGGGAGCCAACGAGCAGTACTTC.

This chain connects TRBV9 to TRBJ2-1; no firm D call. The CDR3 contains 13 residues. Deletions cut 2 bases from V and 10 bases from J, with 13 bases between. Germline CDR1 reads SGDLS; CDR2 reads YYNGEE. CDR3 region: CASSVGDGLEQFF. For the CDR3, the DNA is TGTGCCAGCAGCGTGGGTGACGGGTTAGAGCAGTTCTTC.